Included here is one TCR beta chain sequence, with context. Without the conserved terminal phenylalanine or tryptophan, this CDR3 likely stems from a read error. The data were obtained in a study of blood T cell repertoires in COVID-19. Authors' data handling: Counts of nucleated cells, estimated from reference gene primer amplification, were obtained. Measured with immunoSEQ multiplex PCR; TCRdb has only the in-frame clones, and not every one. D and trimming come from the DNA, and the V and J calls and clone size come from that table. The sample carries 150,000 to 200,000 clones, more than 75% recorded once. Germline lookup yields CDR1 MNHEY and CDR2 SMNVEV (reference sequence). The length of the CDR3 is 15 residues. V was clipped by 2 bases and J by 4 bases; unmatched bases: 6.

The receptor was derived from a woman of 80 years or more with COVID-19, enrolled during active disease. The chain is built from TRBV27 and TRBJ2-7, with 9 nucleotides matching TRBD2. The source material was peripheral blood. CDR3 region: CASSLQAGGKYEQYL. In DNA, the CDR3 is TGTGCCAGCAGTTTACAAGCGGGAGGAAAGTACGAGCAGTACCTC.